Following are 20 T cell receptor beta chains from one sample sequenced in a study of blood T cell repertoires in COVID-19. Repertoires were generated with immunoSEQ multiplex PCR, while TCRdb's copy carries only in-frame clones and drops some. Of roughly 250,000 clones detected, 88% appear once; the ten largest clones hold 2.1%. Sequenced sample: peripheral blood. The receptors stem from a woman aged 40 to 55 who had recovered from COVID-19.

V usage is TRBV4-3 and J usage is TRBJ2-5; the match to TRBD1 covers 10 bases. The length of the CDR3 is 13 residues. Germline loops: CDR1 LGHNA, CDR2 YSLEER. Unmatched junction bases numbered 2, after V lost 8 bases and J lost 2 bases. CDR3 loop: CASGTGAQETQYF. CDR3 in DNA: TGCGCCAGCGGGACAGGGGCACAAGAGACCCAGTACTTC.

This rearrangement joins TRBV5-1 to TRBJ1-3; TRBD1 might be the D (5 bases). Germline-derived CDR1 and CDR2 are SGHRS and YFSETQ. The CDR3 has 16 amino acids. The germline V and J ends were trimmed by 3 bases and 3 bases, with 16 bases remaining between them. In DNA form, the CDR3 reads TGCGCCAGCAGCTCCCAGCCTGGGGGGGATGGAAACACCATATATTTT. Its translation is CASSSQPGGDGNTIYF.

CDR3 protein: CASSLREKGRNEKLFF. CDR3 nucleotides: TGCGCCAGCAGCTTGAGGGAGAAGGGTCGAAATGAAAAACTGTTTTTT. The chain recombines TRBV5-1 with TRBJ1-4; no clear D gene. V was clipped by 1 base and J by 5 bases, with 15 bases between them. Germline CDR1 is SGHRS and CDR2 is YFSETQ. This CDR3 contains 16 residues.

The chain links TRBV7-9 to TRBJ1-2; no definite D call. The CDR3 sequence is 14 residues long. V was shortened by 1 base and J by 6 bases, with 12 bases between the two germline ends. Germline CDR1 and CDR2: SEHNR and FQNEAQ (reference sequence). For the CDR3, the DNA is TGTGCCAGCAGCTTAGTGTTTCCAGTGAATGGCTACACCTTC. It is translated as CASSLVFPVNGYTF.

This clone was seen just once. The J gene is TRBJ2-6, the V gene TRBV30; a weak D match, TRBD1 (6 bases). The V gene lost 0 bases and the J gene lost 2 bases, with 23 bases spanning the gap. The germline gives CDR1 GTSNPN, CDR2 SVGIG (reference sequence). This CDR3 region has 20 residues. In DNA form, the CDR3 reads TGTGCCTGGAGTGTTGGTGGCAGGGGAATACTAAAGGCTGGGGCCAACGTCCTGACTTTC. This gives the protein CAWSVGGRGILKAGANVLTF. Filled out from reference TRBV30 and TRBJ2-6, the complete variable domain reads SQTIHQWPATLVQPVGSPLSLECTVEGTSNPNLYWYRQAAGRGLQLLFYSVGIGQISSEVPQNLSASRPQDRQFILSSKKLLLSDSGFYLCAWSVGGRGILKAGANVLTFGAGSRLTVL.

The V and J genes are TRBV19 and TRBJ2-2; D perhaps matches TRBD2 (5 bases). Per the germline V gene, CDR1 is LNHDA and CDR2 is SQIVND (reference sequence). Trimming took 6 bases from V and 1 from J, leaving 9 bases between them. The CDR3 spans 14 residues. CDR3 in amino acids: CASRPGVNTGELFF. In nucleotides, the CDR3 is TGTGCCAGTAGACCCGGGGTGAACACCGGGGAGCTGTTTTTT.

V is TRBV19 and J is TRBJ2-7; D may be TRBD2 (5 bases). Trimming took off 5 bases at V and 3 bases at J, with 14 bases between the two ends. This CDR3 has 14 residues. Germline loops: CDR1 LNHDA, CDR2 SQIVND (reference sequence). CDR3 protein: CASSPGNLRYEQYF. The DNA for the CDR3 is TGTGCCAGTAGTCCGGGGAACCTCCGCTACGAGCAGTACTTC. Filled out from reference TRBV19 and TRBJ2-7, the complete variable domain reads DGGITQSPKYLFRKEGQNVTLSCEQNLNHDAMYWYRQDPGQGLRLIYYSQIVNDFQKGDIAEGYSVSREKKESFPLTVTSAQKNPTAFYLCASSPGNLRYEQYFGPGTRLTVT.

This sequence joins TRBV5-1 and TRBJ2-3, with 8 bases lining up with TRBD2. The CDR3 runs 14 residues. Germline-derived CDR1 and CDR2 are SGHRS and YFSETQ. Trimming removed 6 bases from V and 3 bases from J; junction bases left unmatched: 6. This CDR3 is CASNPTGGTDTQYF. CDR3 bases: TGCGCCAGCAACCCCACGGGGGGGACAGATACGCAGTATTTT.

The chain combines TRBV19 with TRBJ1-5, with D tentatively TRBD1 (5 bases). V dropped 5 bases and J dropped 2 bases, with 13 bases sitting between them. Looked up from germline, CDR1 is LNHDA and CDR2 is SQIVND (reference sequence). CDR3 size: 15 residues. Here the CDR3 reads CASSVRDLGNQPQHF. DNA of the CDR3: TGTGCCAGTAGTGTCAGGGATCTTGGCAATCAGCCCCAGCATTTT.

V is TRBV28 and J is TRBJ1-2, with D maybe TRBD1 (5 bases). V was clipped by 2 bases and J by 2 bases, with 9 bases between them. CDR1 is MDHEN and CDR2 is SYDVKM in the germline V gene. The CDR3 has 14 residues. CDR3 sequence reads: CASSLGAENYGYTF. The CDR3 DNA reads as TGTGCCAGCAGTTTAGGGGCAGAGAACTATGGCTACACCTTC.

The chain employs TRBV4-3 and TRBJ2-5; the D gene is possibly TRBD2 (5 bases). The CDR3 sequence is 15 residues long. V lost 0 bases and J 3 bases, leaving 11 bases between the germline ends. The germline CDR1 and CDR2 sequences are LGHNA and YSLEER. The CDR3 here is CASSQDPSRKETQYF. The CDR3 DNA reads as TGCGCCAGCAGCCAAGATCCTAGCCGTAAAGAGACCCAGTACTTC.

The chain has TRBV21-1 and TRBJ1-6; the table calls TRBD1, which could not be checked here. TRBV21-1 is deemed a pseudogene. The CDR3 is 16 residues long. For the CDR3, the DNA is TGTGCCAGCAGCAACAGGGGGCGCAGAGAATGTTCACCCCTCCACTTT. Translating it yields CASSNRGRRECSPLHF.

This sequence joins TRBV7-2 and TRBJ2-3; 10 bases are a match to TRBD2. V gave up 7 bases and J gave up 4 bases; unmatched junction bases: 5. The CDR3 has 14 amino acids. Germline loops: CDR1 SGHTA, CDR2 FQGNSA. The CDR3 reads CASKASGSSDTQYF. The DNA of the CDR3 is TGTGCCAGCAAGGCTAGCGGGAGTTCAGATACGCAGTATTTT.

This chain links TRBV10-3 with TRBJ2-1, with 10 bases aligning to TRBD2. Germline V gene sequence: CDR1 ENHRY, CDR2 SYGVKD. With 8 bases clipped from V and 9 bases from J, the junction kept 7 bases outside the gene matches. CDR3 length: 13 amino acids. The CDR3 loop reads CAISLAGDSEQFF. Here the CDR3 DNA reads TGTGCCATCTCGCTAGCGGGAGACAGTGAGCAGTTCTTC.

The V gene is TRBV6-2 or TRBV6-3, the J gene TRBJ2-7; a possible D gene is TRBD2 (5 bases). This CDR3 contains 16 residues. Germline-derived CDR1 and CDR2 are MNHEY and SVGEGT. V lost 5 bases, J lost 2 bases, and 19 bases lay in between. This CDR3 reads CASSPKLGEGTYEQYF. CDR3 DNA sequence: TGTGCCAGCAGTCCAAAACTAGGAGAGGGAACCTACGAGCAGTACTTC.

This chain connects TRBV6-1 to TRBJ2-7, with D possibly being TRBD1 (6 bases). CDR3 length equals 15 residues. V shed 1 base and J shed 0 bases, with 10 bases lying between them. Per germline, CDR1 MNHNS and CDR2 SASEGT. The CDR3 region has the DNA TGTGCCAGCAGTGAAGGCAGGACAGCCTCCTACGAGCAGTACTTC. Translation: CASSEGRTASYEQYF.

CDR3 coding DNA: TGTGCCAGCAGCCCCAAGACAGGGGGCCTCTCTGGAAACACCATATATTTT. Protein sequence: CASSPKTGGLSGNTIYF. This rearrangement joins TRBV3-1 (or the pseudogene TRBV3-2) to TRBJ1-3, with 10 positions matching TRBD1. In germline, CDR1 is LGHDT, CDR2 YNNKEL (reference sequence). J was trimmed by 0 bases and V by 4 bases; bases with no gene match: 6. The CDR3 runs to 17 residues.

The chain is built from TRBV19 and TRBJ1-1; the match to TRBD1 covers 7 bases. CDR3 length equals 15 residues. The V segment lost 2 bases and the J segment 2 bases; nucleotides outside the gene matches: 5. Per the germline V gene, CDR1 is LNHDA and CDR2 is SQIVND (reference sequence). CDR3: CASSIPAGGNTEAFF. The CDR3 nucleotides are TGTGCCAGTAGTATACCCGCAGGGGGAAACACTGAAGCTTTCTTT.

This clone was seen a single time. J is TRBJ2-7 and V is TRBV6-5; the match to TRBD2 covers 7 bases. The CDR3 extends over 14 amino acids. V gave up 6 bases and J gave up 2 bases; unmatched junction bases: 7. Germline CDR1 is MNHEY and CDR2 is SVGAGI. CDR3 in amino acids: CASSPGTKTYEQYF. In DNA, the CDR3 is TGTGCCAGCAGCCCCGGGACTAAAACCTACGAGCAGTACTTC.

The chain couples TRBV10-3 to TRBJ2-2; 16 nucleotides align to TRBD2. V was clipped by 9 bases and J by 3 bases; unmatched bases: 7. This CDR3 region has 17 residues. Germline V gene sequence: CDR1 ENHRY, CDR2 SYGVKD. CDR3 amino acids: CAIPGLAGGLDTGELFF. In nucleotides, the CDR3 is TGTGCCATTCCGGGACTAGCGGGGGGGCTTGACACCGGGGAGCTGTTTTTT.